These T cell receptor beta chains were read from a single sample in a study of naive and memory T cell subsets. Each CDR3 protein is one row after TCRdb ran MiXCR on the UMI-ligation and nested PCR reads. The sample holds tens of thousands of distinct CDR3 sequences; 13% are singletons and the top ten take 0.75% to 0.95%. The sample comprised central memory CD4+ T cells from blood. The receptors derive from a human donor in good health. CDR3s leave out the opening cysteine and the closing phenylalanine or tryptophan. A D gene is named only where the DNA matches it firmly.

V gene	D gene	J gene	CDR3 protein
TRBV7-2	NA	TRBJ2-5	ASSLGSLQETQY
TRBV5-6	NA	TRBJ2-7	ASSLARAAYEQY
TRBV11-2	TRBD2	TRBJ2-3	ASSLPPGVAGGPDTQY
TRBV28	NA	TRBJ2-1	ASSLTRAGYNEQF
TRBV7-2	NA	TRBJ2-3	ASSFIRDTDTQY
TRBV19	NA	TRBJ2-2	ASSLQSGTGELF
TRBV7-2	TRBD1	TRBJ1-2	ASRPGQVGYGYT
TRBV6-8	TRBD2	TRBJ2-1	AGKSPAGKRLADKSSYNEQF
TRBV19	TRBD1	TRBJ1-5	ASSTSRQGGQPQH
TRBV29-1	TRBD2	TRBJ2-3	SVEPPIAGGSQDTQY
TRBV20-1	NA	TRBJ2-7	SARPGTASYEQY
TRBV6-1	TRBD2	TRBJ2-4	ASSEVTSRQNIQY
TRBV5-1	NA	TRBJ2-2	ASSQTVHGELF
TRBV20-1	TRBD2	TRBJ2-1	SARDLGLAGSYNEQF
TRBV29-1	TRBD1	TRBJ1-3	SVVGQANSGNTIY
TRBV7-2	NA	TRBJ2-7	ASSFYFYEQY
TRBV7-9	NA	TRBJ2-5	ASSSDGGPGAQY
TRBV5-8	TRBD1	TRBJ2-5	ASSSDRVVETQY
TRBV28	TRBD1	TRBJ2-7	ATIEKPGQGTYEQY
TRBV12-3/TRBV12-4	TRBD1	TRBJ2-2	ASSPQGVNTGELF
TRBV20-1	NA	TRBJ2-2	SASMGSQRFTGELF
TRBV18	TRBD1	TRBJ1-1	ASSPRGQPIDTEAF
TRBV7-2	NA	TRBJ2-7	ASSLGLALSREQY
TRBV5-1	NA	TRBJ2-5	ASSFQETQY
TRBV20-1	NA	TRBJ1-5	SFKGSGNQPQH
TRBV6-6	NA	TRBJ1-5	ASSYPSQPQH
TRBV6-2/TRBV6-3	NA	TRBJ1-1	ASSTRGTTEAF
TRBV20-1	TRBD2	TRBJ2-3	SAGLAGGVRTDTQY
TRBV5-1	NA	TRBJ2-2	ASRDGQTGELF
TRBV10-1	NA	TRBJ2-3	ASSPRSSSTDTQY
TRBV24-1	TRBD2	TRBJ2-1	ATSPGLAGGAWGYNEQF
TRBV11-2	NA	TRBJ2-7	ASSLMTGRDYEQY
TRBV28	TRBD1	TRBJ1-5	ASSLGAGGSQPQH
TRBV6-1	TRBD1	TRBJ1-5	ASSETGVANQPQH
TRBV20-1	NA	TRBJ2-7	SASNNYEQY
TRBV6-1	NA	TRBJ1-2	ASSEQGEGLGYT
TRBV5-1	TRBD1	TRBJ1-2	ASRGGQGRYGYT
TRBV28	TRBD2	TRBJ2-1	ASSSLLTSGRVPSYNEQF
TRBV7-9	TRBD1	TRBJ2-4	ASSFWGQAKNIQY
TRBV5-1	TRBD2	TRBJ2-1	ASSLAETSGINEQF
TRBV5-1	NA	TRBJ1-5	ASSFDFGQPQH
TRBV6-4	NA	TRBJ2-1	ASSRDISYNEQF
TRBV4-1	TRBD1	TRBJ1-2	ASSLQGAANYGYT
TRBV7-8	NA	TRBJ2-4	ASSLGNSKNIQY
TRBV10-3	NA	TRBJ1-6	AISVRGSPLH
TRBV7-2	NA	TRBJ1-2	ASSQRQWNYGYT
TRBV9	NA	TRBJ2-5	ASSVAPYATQY
TRBV3-1	NA	TRBJ2-3	ASSHFRDTQY
TRBV7-2	NA	TRBJ2-7	ASSLAMSGVFEQY
TRBV6-2/TRBV6-3	NA	TRBJ1-1	ASSYPLSREAF
TRBV15	TRBD1	TRBJ1-2	ATSKQGSGYT
TRBV12-3/TRBV12-4	NA	TRBJ2-7	ASSLGPSYEQY